This entry lists 5 T cell receptor beta chains sequenced from one sample in a study of CD8+ T cells in alopecia areata. Documented treatment: oral pan-JAK inhibitor, 5-10 mg twice daily. cDNA serving as the sequencing template came from extracted, reverse transcribed RNA. Assay: immunoSEQ multiplex PCR; the TCRdb copy retains only in-frame clones and omits some. Of about 74,000 clones in the sample, around 30% were seen once. The sequencing used CD8+ T cells sorted from blood, collected at week 4, from a patient treated with tofacitinib. Receptors were obtained from a human donor with alopecia areata.

This sequence joins TRBV6-4 and TRBJ1-5; D gene ambiguous. The CDR3 covers 11 residues. V was cut by 6 bases and J by 4 bases, with 4 bases left in between. In germline, CDR1 is MRHNA, CDR2 SNTAGT. The CDR3 here is CASRPNQPQHF. CDR3 coding DNA: TGTGCCAGCAGACCTAATCAGCCCCAGCATTTT.

This clone was seen a few times. The chain carries TRBV27 and TRBJ1-1; TRBD1 might be the D (6 bases). Germline loops: CDR1 MNHEY, CDR2 SMNVEV (reference sequence). CDR3 length: 13 amino acids. The V end lost 6 bases, the J end lost 3 bases, and 11 bases lay between the germline ends. The CDR3 DNA reads as TGTGCCAGCAGCCCTACAGGGTACACTGAAGCTTTCTTT. It specifies CASSPTGYTEAFF.

The CDR3 region has the DNA TGTGCCAGCAGTGGAGAAAACGGGCTCGGGATCCGGTCTTTCTTT. It encodes CASSGENGLGIRSFF. The chain carries TRBV25-1 and TRBJ1-1, with D hard to call. CDR1 and CDR2 from the germline V gene are MGHDK and SYGVNS. The CDR3 is 15 amino acids. V lost 4 bases to trimming and J lost 12 bases, with 24 bases between them.

The rearrangement joins TRBV7-6 to TRBJ1-2, with 7 bases fitting TRBD1. CDR1 is SGHVS and CDR2 is FNYEAQ in the germline V gene. The CDR3 is 14 residues long. With 4 bases clipped from V and 6 bases from J, the junction kept 8 bases outside the gene matches. CDR3 protein: CASSSFSTGNGYTF. The DNA for the CDR3 is TGTGCCAGCAGCTCTTTCTCGACAGGGAATGGCTACACCTTC.

The chain uses TRBV13 and TRBJ1-1; 9 bases line up with TRBD1. The CDR3 has 13 residues. Germline CDR1 PRHDT, CDR2 FYEKMQ (reference sequence). The V gene end was trimmed by 6 bases and the J gene end by 5 bases; junction bases not matched to a gene: 4. CDR3 region: CASSETGGTEAFF. For the CDR3, the DNA is TGTGCCAGCAGTGAGACAGGGGGGACTGAAGCTTTCTTT.